Below are 12 T cell receptor beta chains sequenced from a single sample in a study of early T cells in non-severe SARS-CoV-2 infection. TCRdb reanalysed the 5' RACE reads using MiXCR and keeps one entry per CDR3 protein. Among about 44,000 distinct CDR3 sequences listed, 5.5% to 7.5% were seen once. The sequenced material came from whole blood. These receptors all come from an adult who was a healthcare worker with PCR-confirmed SARS-CoV-2 infection or an uninfected control (not recorded which).

This clonotype was detected many times. This chain links TRBV21-1 with TRBJ1-1; TRBD1, the D gene given by the table, was not confirmed from the DNA. TRBV21-1 is marked as a pseudogene. The CDR3 is made up of 12 amino acids. CDR3 protein: CASDRENTEAFF. DNA of the CDR3: TGTGCCAGCGACAGGGAGAACACTGAAGCTTTCTTT.

This clonotype was seen just once. The chain links TRBV5-1 to TRBJ2-7, with TRBD2 identical over 8 bases. Germline loops: CDR1 SGHRS, CDR2 YFSETQ. The CDR3 is 15 amino acids. V shed 0 bases and J 2 bases; nucleotides not matched to a gene: 4. The CDR3 region is CASSLGAGGAYEQYF. CDR3 coding DNA: TGCGCCAGCAGCTTGGGCGCCGGGGGGGCCTACGAGCAGTACTTC.

V gene TRBV7-9 combines with J gene TRBJ2-2; D remains ambiguous. Per the germline V gene, CDR1 is SEHNR and CDR2 is FQNEAQ (reference sequence). The CDR3 is 15 residues long. The V and J ends lost 2 bases and 4 bases respectively, with 11 bases between them. The CDR3 loop reads CASSLSPTGTGELFF. DNA for the CDR3: TGTGCCAGCAGCTTATCCCCGACCGGCACCGGGGAGCTGTTTTTT.

This clonotype has at least ten counts. This chain connects TRBV12-3 or TRBV12-4 to TRBJ1-2, with D hard to call. The CDR3 has 12 amino acids. Trimming left V 3 bases short and J 3 bases short, with 5 bases between. CDR3 DNA: TGTGCCAGCAGTTTCGGGGACTATGGCTACACCTTC. Encoded protein: CASSFGDYGYTF.

This clonotype came up a few times. This rearrangement joins TRBV4-2 to TRBJ2-1, with 10 bases that match TRBD2. CDR1 is LGHNA, CDR2 YNFKEQ, per germline. CDR3 length equals 16 residues. Trimming removed 2 bases from V and 7 bases from J; junction bases left unmatched: 8. The CDR3 here is CASSQSASGGGNEQFF. In DNA form, the CDR3 reads TGTGCCAGCAGCCAATCTGCCAGCGGGGGGGGAAATGAGCAGTTCTTC.

In its sample, this clonotype was seen many times. The rearrangement joins TRBV12-3 or TRBV12-4 to TRBJ1-1; D perhaps matches TRBD1 (5 bases). V shed 7 bases and J shed 3 bases, with 12 bases lying between them. The length of the CDR3 is 13 residues. The CDR3 protein is CASIGGRYTEAFF. As DNA, the CDR3 is TGTGCCAGCATTGGGGGACGGTACACTGAAGCTTTCTTT.

This clonotype was counted ten times or more. The chain carries TRBV7-8 and TRBJ2-3; possibly TRBD1 for D (5 bases). The length of the CDR3 is 14 residues. Germline V CDR1 and CDR2: SGHVS, FQNEAQ. V dropped 3 bases and J dropped 6 bases, with 13 bases sitting between them. CDR3 bases: TGTGCCAGCAGCTTCGAGGACCCAGGGGATACGCAGTATTTT. This translates into CASSFEDPGDTQYF.

V usage is TRBV28 and J usage is TRBJ2-7; D perhaps matches TRBD1 (6 bases). Germline V gene sequence: CDR1 MDHEN, CDR2 SYDVKM. With 2 bases removed from V and 2 bases from J, the gap between germline ends came to 10 bases. This CDR3 contains 14 residues. The CDR3 is CASSLTGMPYEQYF. Here the CDR3 DNA reads TGTGCCAGCAGTTTAACAGGGATGCCCTACGAGCAGTACTTC.

In its sample, this clonotype was seen a few times. This may stem from a read error, because a much larger clone lies one nucleotide away. V gene TRBV7-8 combines with J gene TRBJ1-2; the D gene is possibly TRBD1 (6 bases). Germline loops: CDR1 SGHVS, CDR2 FQNEAQ. This CDR3 region has 15 residues. In nucleotides, the CDR3 is TGTGTCAGCTCGGGACAAAACTGGATCAACTATGGCTACACCTTC. It specifies CVSSGQNWINYGYTF.

This rearrangement joins TRBV5-1 to TRBJ2-2; 10 bases are a match to TRBD2. V was pared by 6 bases and J by 1 base, with 3 bases of the junction left unmatched. Germline V gene data show CDR1 as SGHRS and CDR2 as YFSETQ. The CDR3 extends over 15 amino acids. The CDR3 sequence is CASTSGGLNTGELFF. The DNA of the CDR3 is TGCGCCAGCACTAGCGGGGGCCTGAACACCGGGGAGCTGTTTTTT. Complete variable domain (other parts from reference TRBV5-1 and TRBJ2-2): KAGVTQTPRYLIKTRGQQVTLSCSPISGHRSVSWYQQTPGQGLQFLFEYFSETQRNKGNFPGRFSGRQFSNSRSEMNVSTLELGDSALYLCASTSGGLNTGELFFGEGSRLTVL.

This clonotype occurred a few times. J is TRBJ2-7 and V is TRBV3-2. TRBV3-2 is recorded as a pseudogene. CDR3 length: 10 residues. The CDR3 here is CASGTYEQYF. The CDR3, as DNA: TGTGCCAGCGGCACCTACGAGCAGTACTTC.

This clonotype occurred many times. The chain employs TRBV30 and TRBJ1-1, with a possible D match to TRBD1 (5 bases). Germline V gene data show CDR1 as GTSNPN and CDR2 as SVGIG (reference sequence). This CDR3 region has 14 residues. Trimming left V 2 bases short and J 4 bases short, with 14 bases between. CDR3 DNA sequence: TGTGCCTGGAGTTTTGACAGTGAGGGCACTGAAGCTTTCTTT. Its translation is CAWSFDSEGTEAFF.